These 24 T cell receptor beta chains came from one sample sequenced in a study of identical twins. TCRdb passed the 5' RACE reads through MiXCR, listing each CDR3 protein once. The sample has roughly 1,500,000 distinct CDR3 sequences; roughly a third are singletons. Sequenced input: cord blood. The receptors stem from a newborn girl in good health.

CDR3 sequence reads: CASNRLAGGPHEQFF. CDR3 nucleotides: TGTGCCAGCAACAGACTAGCGGGAGGGCCGCATGAGCAGTTCTTC. The V call is TRBV3-1, the J call TRBJ2-1; 14 nucleotides agree with TRBD2. The CDR3 runs to 15 residues. The V gene end was trimmed by 7 bases and the J gene end by 8 bases; junction bases not matched to a gene: 7. Germline CDR1 is LGHDT and CDR2 is YNNKEL (reference sequence).

This clonotype was detected a few times. This chain connects TRBV6-5 to TRBJ2-1; 9 bases agree with TRBD1. V gave up 2 bases and J gave up 1 base; unmatched junction bases: 3. There are 16 residues in the CDR3. Looked up from germline, CDR1 is MNHEY and CDR2 is SVGAGI. The CDR3, as DNA: TGTGCCAGCAGTTACGCCGACAGGGGGTCCTACAATGAGCAGTTCTTC. This codes for CASSYADRGSYNEQFF.

The chain links TRBV2 to TRBJ1-2; D is ambiguous. Trimming shortened V by 9 bases and J by 1 base, and 12 bases separated the two germline ends. The V gene's germline CDR1 is SNHLY and CDR2 FYNNEI. This CDR3 is built from 13 residues. The CDR3 DNA follows: TGTGCCAGGACCACGGGCAGTAACTATGGCTACACCTTC. It encodes CARTTGSNYGYTF.

This clonotype was picked up a small number of times. A read error may explain this, as a much larger clone is one base away. The chain couples TRBV5-1 to TRBJ1-2; a weak D match, TRBD1 (6 bases). The CDR3 runs 13 residues. Germline CDR1 and CDR2: SGHRS and YFSETQ. V was cut by 2 bases and J by 4 bases, with 9 bases left in between. The CDR3 DNA reads TGCGCCAGCAGCTTTGGACAGCCCTATGGCTACACCTTC. It yields the protein CASSFGQPYGYTF.

Turning to this clonotype: This may come from a read error, since a much larger clone is one base off. The chain carries TRBV6-5 and TRBJ2-3; 10 bases line up with TRBD2. CDR1 and CDR2 (germline): MNHEY, SVGAGI. V lost 5 bases and J lost 5; bases outside the gene matches: 1. The CDR3 has 13 residues. CDR3 residues: CASSSGRVDTQYF. CDR3 in DNA: TGTGCCAGCAGTAGCGGGAGGGTAGATACGCAGTATTTT.

The chain employs TRBV18 and TRBJ2-5; 11 nucleotides line up with TRBD2. Germline CDR1 and CDR2: KGHSH and LQKENI. This CDR3 has 16 amino acids. J lost 11 bases, V lost 3 bases, and 14 bases had no gene match. CDR3 nucleotide sequence: TGTGCCAGCTCACCTCCACTAGCGGGAGCAATATATGAGCAGTACTTC. As protein: CASSPPLAGAIYEQYF. The variable domain in full, with the rest retrieved from reference TRBV18 and TRBJ2-5, is NAGVMQNPRHLVRRRGQEARLRCSPMKGHSHVYWYRQLPEEGLKFMVYLQKENIIDESGMPKERFSAEFPKEGPSILRIQQVVRGDSAAYFCASSPPLAGAIYEQYFGPGTRLLVL.

This clonotype was seen a handful of times. This sequence joins TRBV4-1 and TRBJ1-1; possible D gene TRBD1, 5 bases. The CDR3 covers 16 residues. Germline CDR1 MGHRA, CDR2 YSYEKL. V was cut by 1 base and J by 4 bases, with 16 bases left in between. Here the CDR3 DNA reads TGCGCCAGCAGCCAAGGGGGAGGGGCGGGAAGCACTGAAGCTTTCTTT. This sequence encodes CASSQGGGAGSTEAFF.

This clonotype was counted once. V usage is TRBV14 and J usage is TRBJ2-7; TRBD2 agrees at 9 bases. Germline CDR1 is SGHDN and CDR2 is FVKESK. The CDR3 spans 15 residues. The V gene end was trimmed by 4 bases and the J gene end by 7 bases; junction bases not matched to a gene: 11. CDR3 in DNA: TGTGCCAGCAGCCCTAGCGGGACCCTCTACAATGAGCAGTACTTC. This codes for CASSPSGTLYNEQYF.

This clonotype was seen only a few times. This CDR3 is CSLGGGVHNEQFF. In DNA form, the CDR3 reads TGCAGCCTTGGCGGGGGGGTTCACAATGAGCAGTTCTTC. V usage is TRBV20-1 and J usage is TRBJ2-1; TRBD2 matches 9 bases. The CDR3 extends over 13 amino acids. CDR1 and CDR2 (germline): DFQATT, SNEGSKA (reference sequence).

The V gene is TRBV20-1, the J gene TRBJ1-5; no clear D. Germline V gives CDR1 DFQATT, CDR2 SNEGSKA (reference sequence). CDR3 length equals 15 residues. Trimming cost V 3 bases and J 4 bases, with 16 bases left between them. CDR3 amino acids: CSASEAGSSNQPQHF. CDR3 nucleotide sequence: TGCAGTGCTAGTGAGGCGGGGTCGTCTAATCAGCCCCAGCATTTT.

This clonotype was picked up a small number of times. V and J are TRBV5-1 and TRBJ2-2; D may be TRBD2 (6 bases). The V gene lost 7 bases and the J gene lost 6 bases, with 13 bases spanning the gap. This CDR3 region has 13 residues. The germline CDR1 and CDR2 sequences are SGHRS and YFSETQ. The DNA of the CDR3 is TGCGCCAGCCTCGGGAGCCCCGCCGGGGAGCTGTTTTTT. Amino acid sequence: CASLGSPAGELFF.

The rearrangement uses TRBV20-1 and TRBJ2-7; TRBD2 is a possible D gene (5 bases). Trimming removed 4 bases from V and 3 bases from J, with 13 bases in between. This CDR3 region has 13 residues. Germline CDR1 and CDR2: DFQATT and SNEGSKA (reference sequence). The CDR3 nucleotides are TGCAGTGCTATGGACTCTTCTAACTACGAGCAGTACTTC. This encodes CSAMDSSNYEQYF.

The rearrangement uses TRBV6-4 and TRBJ1-1, with no clear D. The CDR3 extends over 14 amino acids. Trimming left V 3 bases short and J 4 bases short, with 12 bases between. The V gene's germline CDR1 is MRHNA and CDR2 SNTAGT. CDR3 DNA sequence: TGTGCCAGCAGTGAGGGCCCTAAGGGCACTGAAGCTTTCTTT. Translating it yields CASSEGPKGTEAFF.

Only a few counts were recorded for this clonotype. The rearrangement joins TRBV18 to TRBJ2-3, with TRBD2 matching 12 bases. Germline values: CDR1 KGHSH, CDR2 LQKENI. V shed 8 bases, J shed 6 bases, and the junction held 3 bases outside the gene matches. The CDR3 consists of 13 residues. CDR3 sequence: CASGGTSGDTQYF. CDR3 nucleotide sequence: TGTGCCAGCGGCGGGACTAGCGGGGATACGCAGTATTTT.

This clonotype was detected many times. V usage is TRBV10-3 and J usage is TRBJ2-1, with D perhaps assigned TRBD1 or TRBD2 (5 bases each). Trimming pared 8 bases from V and 4 bases from J, leaving 15 bases between. Germline CDR1 ENHRY, CDR2 SYGVKD. The CDR3 runs to 14 residues. The DNA of the CDR3 is TGTGCCATCGGGGTAGGGGACCATTACAATGAGCAGTTCTTC. It is translated as CAIGVGDHYNEQFF.

A few counts support this clonotype. V and J are TRBV20-1 and TRBJ2-4; the match to TRBD2 covers 10 bases. This CDR3 comprises 12 residues. The ends lost 7 bases at V and 15 bases at J; junction bases unmatched: 12. Germline V CDR1 and CDR2: DFQATT, SNEGSKA (reference sequence). CDR3 sequence (DNA): TGCAGTGGTGGCTATAGGCTAGCGGGGGTGTACTTC. This encodes CSGGYRLAGVYF.

In its sample, this clonotype was seen a few times. The chain employs TRBV5-1 and TRBJ2-1; tentative D call: TRBD2 (5 bases). Germline V CDR1 and CDR2: SGHRS, YFSETQ. The length of the CDR3 is 12 residues. Trimming removed 0 bases at V and 15 bases at J, with 13 bases between. The CDR3 DNA follows: TGCGCCAGCAGCTTGGCCGGTGGGAGTGGGTTCTTC. This codes for CASSLAGGSGFF.

The V gene is TRBV20-1, the J gene TRBJ2-3, with 13 bases lining up with TRBD2. The CDR3 has 17 amino acids. J was trimmed by 3 bases and V by 1 base; bases with no gene match: 7. Germline loops: CDR1 DFQATT, CDR2 SNEGSKA (reference sequence). The CDR3 nucleotides are TGCAGTGCTAGAGGAGGATGGGGACTAGCGGGAACAGATACGCAGTATTTT. This translates into CSARGGWGLAGTDTQYF.

V is TRBV27 and J is TRBJ2-7; TRBD1 is a possible D gene (5 bases). This CDR3 comprises 15 residues. CDR1 MNHEY and CDR2 SMNVEV come from the germline V gene (reference sequence). V was clipped by 6 bases and J by 2 bases, with 17 bases between them. CDR3 region: CASRDKGIQAYEQYF. The CDR3 DNA is TGTGCCAGCAGAGACAAGGGGATACAGGCCTACGAGCAGTACTTC.

The chain has TRBV20-1 and TRBJ2-1; TRBD2 matches 8 bases. V shed 5 bases and J 13 bases; nucleotides not matched to a gene: 16. Germline V gene sequence: CDR1 DFQATT, CDR2 SNEGSKA (reference sequence). The CDR3 runs to 14 residues. The DNA of the CDR3 is TGCAGTGCTCCCCTGGGACTAGTCCAAGAGACCCAGTTCTTC. It translates to CSAPLGLVQETQFF.

The V gene is TRBV11-2, the J gene TRBJ2-7; 8 nucleotides match TRBD2. After removal of 5 bases from V and 2 bases from J, the junction contained 11 bases not matched to a gene. CDR3 length: 16 amino acids. The germline gives CDR1 SGHAT, CDR2 FQNNGV. The CDR3 DNA follows: TGTGCCAGCAGCGAATCCGAACTAGCGGAACCCTACGAGCAGTACTTC. This encodes CASSESELAEPYEQYF.

This clonotype has a handful of counts. The gene calls are TRBV10-3 and TRBJ1-2; 10 nucleotides line up with TRBD1. The V gene end was trimmed by 6 bases and the J gene end by 3 bases; junction bases not matched to a gene: 4. The CDR3 totals 14 residues. CDR1 ENHRY and CDR2 SYGVKD come from the germline V gene. The chain's CDR3 is CAISRDRGDYGYTF. Written as DNA, the CDR3 is TGTGCCATCAGCAGGGACAGGGGAGACTATGGCTACACCTTC.

The chain uses TRBV28 and TRBJ1-4; 9 positions match TRBD1. V lost 6 bases to trimming and J lost 6 bases; unmatched junction nucleotides: 5. The CDR3 has 14 amino acids. Per the germline V gene, CDR1 is MDHEN and CDR2 is SYDVKM. CDR3 nucleotide sequence: TGTGCCAGCAGGGGGACAGGGTGGTATGAAAAACTGTTTTTT. It codes for CASRGTGWYEKLFF.

This clonotype has a handful of counts. This chain uses TRBV2 with TRBJ1-2, with no clear D. Between the trimmed V and J ends, which lost 0 bases and 5 bases, there was a span of 19 bases. The CDR3 has 17 residues. Germline lookup yields CDR1 SNHLY and CDR2 FYNNEI. CDR3 bases: TGTGCCAGCAGTGAAGCATATTTGGGCAGAACCCCATATGGCTACACCTTC. Its translation is CASSEAYLGRTPYGYTF.